This paragraph covers one TCR beta chain sequence. No cognate antigen has been identified for it. Base qualities are missing; no much larger clone stands one base away. Explained via the paper, the time point label denotes: baseline before first vaccination. Samples from vaccinated people were obtained from the UK trials COV001 and COV002, which included a single-blind randomized controlled phase 2/3 trial of AZD1222 (ChAdOx1 nCoV-19) in healthy adults. Trial participant PBMC samples were collected at day 0 and day 28 after the second dose for TCRbeta chain sequencing. The CDR3 measures 13 amino acids from cysteine to phenylalanine. CDR3 DNA only is kept here, 39 bases in frame from base 1. The germline V gene provides CDR1 SGHNT and CDR2 YENEEA. The germline ends are 7 bases apart after V is trimmed by 4 bases and J by 1 base. This sample stems from a study of T cell responses to AZD1222 COVID-19 vaccine (TCRdb year 2021). Background on the whole study: AZD1222 recipients given second doses at about 4 weeks or at about 12 weeks were pooled, since spike-specific TCR depth and breadth were not found to differ between the two schedules. TCR sequencing was performed for about 240 trial participants, of whom roughly 200 were given two doses of AZD1222 and around 25 were given two doses of MenACWY control vaccine. Trial participants were enrolled by age into subgroups of 18-55, 56-69 and 70-plus years, and around 140, 26 and 57 TCR-sequenced participants, respectively, were included in these subgroups.

Here is what the overall study found, with its caveats: Participants were mostly white British and included more females than males, and it was suggested by the authors that clonal diversity may have been underestimated. In the small 56-69-year group, the increase in depth fell short of significance, most likely because of low power. Because no day 14 peak-response samples were available, the repertoires could be characterized only after the peak T cell response. Nearly half of unique spike-specific TCRs reportedly recognized epitopes outside regions mutated in the B.1.351 and B.1.1.7 variants. Only six or seven AZD1222 recipients were SARS-CoV-2 seropositive at baseline, limiting conclusions about previously exposed vaccinees. The whole spike protein was spanned by vaccine-associated CD4 TCRs, and dominant responses were seen in regions 160-218 and 743-854. A significant rise in spike-specific TCR breadth and depth was observed after two AZD1222 doses relative to day 0 and relative to MenACWY recipients.

The CDR3 regions of human TCRbeta chains were analyzed by immunosequencing. As for the original processing: TCRs in the repertoires were compared against a reference library of SARS-CoV-2-specific TCRs that had been generated with the MIRA antigen-specificity platform. Breadth was defined as the fraction of unique TCRs that were SARS-CoV-2-associated, and depth was defined as the fraction of total T cells that were SARS-CoV-2-associated. Each spike-specific TCR was assigned to its reactive spike region and to a CD4 or CD8 class using the MIRA data. Log10-transformed breadth and depth values were compared by one-way ANOVA with Sidak's multiple comparisons tests. TCRdb took over this immuneACCESS table, retaining in-frame rearrangements with V and J assigned. Such tables are incomplete; in checked studies, under half of the missing clones stem from an unresolved V gene, and the remainder is unexplained. The V and J calls and clone size were taken over from that table, and D and trimming were inferred from the DNA. For this sample there are approximately 100,000 clones; more than 85% appear just once. The leading ten clones occupy about 5% of the sample.

The chain couples TRBV11-3 to TRBJ2-5, with the D gene not confidently named. This clonotype was sampled from an adult in good health. The source material was peripheral blood, sampled on day 0 of AZD1222 vaccination. The DNA sequence follows: TGTGCCAGCAGCTCCTCCGGCCAAGAGACCCAGTACTTC. Translated, this is CASSSSGQETQYF.